These 18 T cell receptor beta chains were all obtained from the same sample, sequenced in a study of blood T cell repertoires in COVID-19. The table came from immunoSEQ multiplex PCR; TCRdb's copy has only in-frame clones and leaves some out. Of about 280,000 clones listed, around 84% are singletons. Sequencing was carried out using PBMCs or T cells enriched from blood (not recorded which). All receptors come from a man in his forties who had been exposed to COVID-19.

V usage is TRBV29-1 and J usage is TRBJ2-7, with D possibly matching TRBD2 (6 bases). This CDR3 spans 13 amino acids. In germline, CDR1 is SQVTM, CDR2 ANQGSEA. V shed 5 bases and J shed 1 base, with 12 bases lying between them. This chain's CDR3 is CSVCGADSYEQYF. The CDR3, as DNA: TGCAGCGTTTGCGGGGCAGATTCCTACGAGCAGTACTTC.

The J gene is TRBJ2-3, the V gene TRBV7-9; 14 nucleotides line up with TRBD2. CDR1 SEHNR and CDR2 FQNEAQ come from the germline V gene (reference sequence). The length of the CDR3 is 19 residues. V was pared by 5 bases and J by 0 bases, with 10 bases of the junction left unmatched. The CDR3 DNA reads as TGTGCCAGCAGCCCACCGGGACTAGCGGGAGCGGGGAGCACAGATACGCAGTATTTT. Protein: CASSPPGLAGAGSTDTQYF.

The chain links TRBV2 to TRBJ1-5, with D possibly TRBD1 on 6 matching bases. Per the germline V gene, CDR1 is SNHLY and CDR2 is FYNNEI. The germline V and J ends were trimmed by 3 bases and 7 bases, with 13 bases remaining between them. The CDR3 has 14 amino acids. The CDR3 nucleotides are TGTGCCAGCAGTGACGGACAGAAGTACCAGCCCCAGCATTTT. Its translation: CASSDGQKYQPQHF.

The chain recombines TRBV5-1 with TRBJ1-6; 8 nucleotides agree with TRBD1. The V gene's germline CDR1 is SGHRS and CDR2 YFSETQ. Trimming at V came to 4 bases and at J to 6 bases, leaving 3 bases not matched to a gene. The CDR3 is made up of 14 amino acids. The CDR3 DNA reads TGCGCCAGCAGCCCAGACAGGGGTAATTCACCCCTCCACTTT. It codes for CASSPDRGNSPLHF.

The chain recombines TRBV6-5 with TRBJ2-5, with 11 positions matching TRBD2. Germline V gene data show CDR1 as MNHEY and CDR2 as SVGAGI. The CDR3 covers 15 residues. The V segment lost 7 bases and the J segment 5 bases; nucleotides outside the gene matches: 9. CDR3 DNA: TGTGCCAGCAAGTTCAGAACTAGCGGGAGTGAGACCCAGTACTTC. The encoded protein is CASKFRTSGSETQYF.

The genes are TRBV18 and TRBJ2-1; the D is unclear. Germline V lookup: CDR1 KGHSH, CDR2 LQKENI. The germline V and J ends were trimmed by 4 bases and 8 bases, with 12 bases remaining between them. The CDR3 contains 13 residues. The CDR3 region has the DNA TGTGCCAGCTCACTTGCATTGCAGGATGAGCAGTTCTTC. It specifies CASSLALQDEQFF.

The V gene is TRBV7-6, the J gene TRBJ2-1; 14 bases match TRBD2. The CDR3 spans 14 residues. CDR1 SGHVS and CDR2 FNYEAQ come from the germline V gene. Unmatched junction bases numbered 4, after V lost 6 bases and J lost 9 bases. This CDR3 reads CASSVTSGRVEQFF. CDR3 bases: TGTGCCAGCAGTGTGACTAGCGGGAGGGTTGAGCAGTTCTTC.

This clone has a count of ten or more. V and J are TRBV7-2 and TRBJ2-5; D is possibly TRBD1 (6 bases). Trimming left V 2 bases short and J 7 bases short, with 17 bases between. This CDR3 has 15 residues. Per the germline V gene, CDR1 is SGHTA and CDR2 is FQGNSA. This CDR3 reads CASSLLSTGTGTQYF. Written as DNA, the CDR3 is TGTGCCAGCAGCTTATTGAGTACAGGGACCGGGACCCAGTACTTC.

The chain employs TRBV25-1 and TRBJ2-7; D gene ambiguous. This CDR3 is built from 13 residues. The V end was cut by 3 bases, the J end by 3 bases, with 9 bases between. Germline CDR1 MGHDK, CDR2 SYGVNS. The CDR3 DNA reads as TGTGCCAGCAGTGACGGTCAAATCTACGAGCAGTACTTC. Protein: CASSDGQIYEQYF.

The rearrangement links TRBV7-9 to TRBJ2-6, with 8 bases matching TRBD1. The CDR3 has 18 residues. The germline V gene has CDR1 SEHNR and CDR2 FQNEAQ (reference sequence). V gave up 5 bases and J gave up 2 bases; unmatched junction bases: 11. DNA of the CDR3: TGTGCCAGCAGCGCCTGGACAGGGTTCGCTCCTGGGGCCAACGTCCTGACTTTC. Its translation is CASSAWTGFAPGANVLTF.

This clone was seen once. This sequence joins TRBV5-6 and TRBJ2-5, with 10 bases lining up with TRBD1. J gave up 5 bases and V 3 bases, and 7 bases lay outside the gene matches. The CDR3 has 15 residues. The germline gives CDR1 SGHDT, CDR2 YYEEEE. Here the CDR3 DNA reads TGTGCCAGCAGCTCTGGACAGGGGGTGTGGGAGACCCAGTACTTC. It yields the protein CASSSGQGVWETQYF.

For the CDR3, the DNA is TGCGCCAGCAGCTTGAGGGCCGGGACAGCCTTTAGCTCCTACGAGCAGTACTTC. Protein: CASSLRAGTAFSSYEQYF. The gene calls are TRBV5-1 and TRBJ2-7; 7 bases match TRBD1. Germline CDR1 is SGHRS and CDR2 is YFSETQ. CDR3 size: 18 residues. V lost 1 base to trimming and J lost 0 bases; unmatched junction nucleotides: 13.

V and J are TRBV3-1 (or the pseudogene TRBV3-2) and TRBJ2-7; TRBD2 matches at 9 bases. The V gene end was trimmed by 0 bases and the J gene end by 2 bases; junction bases not matched to a gene: 11. Germline CDR1 reads LGHDT; CDR2 reads YNNKEL (reference sequence). The CDR3 contains 18 residues. The CDR3 coding sequence is TGTGCCAGCAGCCAAGATCCCTTTACGAGCGGGAGGACCTACGAGCAGTACTTC. Translation: CASSQDPFTSGRTYEQYF.

The chain joins TRBV12-3 or TRBV12-4 to TRBJ2-7; possible D gene TRBD1, 6 bases. V lost 7 bases, J lost 7 bases, and 14 bases lay in between. This CDR3 is built from 12 residues. CDR3 sequence reads: CASTLDSTEQYF. CDR3 in DNA: TGTGCCAGCACCCTGGACAGTACGGAGCAGTACTTC.

The chain couples TRBV11-1 to TRBJ2-1; 10 nucleotides agree with TRBD1. Germline V lookup: CDR1 SGHAT, CDR2 FQDESV (reference sequence). V lost 2 bases, J lost 10 bases, and 8 bases stayed unmatched. This CDR3 comprises 15 residues. The chain's CDR3 is CASSLTSGQGREQFF. In DNA form, the CDR3 reads TGTGCCAGCAGCTTAACATCGGGACAGGGGCGAGAGCAGTTCTTC. Full variable domain (missing parts from reference TRBV11-1 and TRBJ2-1): EAEVAQSPRYKITEKSQAVAFWCDPISGHATLYWYRQILGQGPELLVQFQDESVVDDSQLPKDRFSAERLKGVDSTLKIQPAELGDSAMYLCASSLTSGQGREQFFGPGTRLTVL.

This chain links TRBV5-1 with TRBJ2-1; the match to TRBD1 covers 9 bases. Germline assignment: CDR1 SGHRS and CDR2 YFSETQ. V trimming: 5 bases; J trimming: 2 bases; junction bases outside the gene matches: 2. The CDR3 covers 14 residues. Written as DNA, the CDR3 is TGCGCCAGCAGTTGGGACAGGGCCTACAATGAGCAGTTCTTC. Its protein is CASSWDRAYNEQFF.

In this sample, this clone turned up a few times. The gene calls are TRBV7-6 and TRBJ1-6; 7 positions agree with TRBD1. V dropped 5 bases and J dropped 9; count of bases not matched to a gene: 7. The CDR3 is 14 residues long. Germline loops: CDR1 SGHVS, CDR2 FNYEAQ. CDR3 coding DNA: TGTGCCAGCAGCCGGACAGGCAGGGGTTCACCCCTCCACTTT. Residues: CASSRTGRGSPLHF.

This chain joins TRBV30 and TRBJ2-7, with a tentative D call TRBD2 (6 bases). The CDR3 sequence is 14 residues long. V was shortened by 5 bases and J by 3 bases, with 17 bases between the two germline ends. Per the germline V gene, CDR1 is GTSNPN and CDR2 is SVGIG (reference sequence). In DNA, the CDR3 is TGTGCCTGGGCATCCGGGAGTATTAACTACGAGCAGTACTTC. Translation: CAWASGSINYEQYF.